The T cell receptor (beta chain) under discussion was sequenced for a study of shared clonotypes between healthy human individuals. At the level of the study: Three plates were used per donor for CD4 naive, three for CD4 memory, two for CD8 naive and one for CD8 memory. Study-level results: All-four-donor shared clonotypes had higher generation probabilities than non-shared clonotypes did.

In the authors' methods: There were no quality scores in the junction-only immunoSEQ sequences, so filtering differed. TCRdb's copy holds only in-frame clones and misses some; the assay was immunoSEQ multiplex PCR. The DNA was the basis for D and trimming; V, J and clone size are from that table. The sample holds fewer than 1.6 million clones, around 98.5% seen once. The germline CDR1 and CDR2 sequences are MDHEN and SYDVKM. Trimming removed 6 bases at V and 7 bases at J, with 13 bases between. This CDR3 spans 13 amino acids. To note about this clone: Antigen specificity is unknown.

Material: naive CD4+ T cells sorted from blood. The subset denotes: CD45RA+ positively selected. The sequence derives from a man aged 30 to 39 in good health. V is TRBV28 and J is TRBJ1-5, with D unclear. The CDR3 sequence is CASSARGFQPQHF. The CDR3 nucleotides are TGTGCCAGCAGCGCTAGAGGTTTCCAGCCCCAGCATTTT.